This TCR beta chain was recovered during a study of identifying expanded T cells in peripheral blood. Notes on the study in general: Two-week clone count variance significantly increased as total template count grew.

Generated by immunoSEQ multiplex PCR, the TCRdb table keeps only in-frame clones and is missing some. The table records about 100,000 clones, over 70% of them present only once. This clone was found a few times. Antigen unknown. V was clipped by 6 bases and J by 9 bases; unmatched bases: 8. This CDR3 is built from 13 residues. Germline values: CDR1 SNHLY, CDR2 FYNNEI. This receptor was identified in a person aged 18 to 75 in good health. Sequenced input: blood. This chain uses TRBV2 with TRBJ1-5; TRBD1 matches at 7 bases. Here the CDR3 reads CASRGTAPRPQHF. The CDR3 DNA is TGTGCCAGCAGGGGGACAGCCCCTCGGCCCCAGCATTTT.